This T cell receptor beta chain stems from a study of OX40 agonist ivuxolimab in advanced cancers. Whole-study context: The eligibility criteria allowed prior anti-PD-1, anti-PD-L1 or anti-CTLA-4 therapy, and 40% had some. Study findings and constraints: CD4+ and CD8+ blood T cells expanded clonally by week 6 at 0.1 to 3.0 mg/kg.

V was trimmed by 5 bases and J by 4 bases, leaving 17 bases between them. From germline, CDR1 is SGHVS and CDR2 FNYEAQ. This CDR3 has 16 residues. Remarks on this clone: Its cognate antigen is unknown.

Profiled with immunoSEQ multiplex PCR; TCRdb holds only in-frame clones, not every one. The data contain around 80,000 clones, 94% of them singletons. The source material was CD4+ or CD8+ T cells sorted from blood, sampled in a trial of the OX40 agonist ivuxolimab. The TCR originated in an adult with an advanced solid tumor such as melanoma, head and neck, liver or kidney cancer. The rearrangement joins TRBV7-6 to TRBJ2-2; TRBD1 might be the D (6 bases). The CDR3 region is CASSGILGAPTGELFF. For the CDR3, the DNA is TGTGCCAGCAGCGGGATCCTGGGGGCGCCCACCGGGGAGCTGTTTTTT.